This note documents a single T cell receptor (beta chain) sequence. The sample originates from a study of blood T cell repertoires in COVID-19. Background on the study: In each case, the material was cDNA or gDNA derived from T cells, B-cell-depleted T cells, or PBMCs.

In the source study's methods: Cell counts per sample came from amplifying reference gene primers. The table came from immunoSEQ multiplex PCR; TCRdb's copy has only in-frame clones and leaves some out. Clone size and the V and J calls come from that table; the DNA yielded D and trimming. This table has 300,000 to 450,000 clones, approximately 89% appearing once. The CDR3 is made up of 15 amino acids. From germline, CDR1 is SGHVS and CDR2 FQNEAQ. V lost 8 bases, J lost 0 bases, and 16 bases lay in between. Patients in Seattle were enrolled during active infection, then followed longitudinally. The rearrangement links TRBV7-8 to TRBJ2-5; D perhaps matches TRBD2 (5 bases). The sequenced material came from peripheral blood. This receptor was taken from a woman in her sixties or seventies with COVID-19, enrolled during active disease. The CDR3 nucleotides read TGTGCCAGCGGCCCCTCAGGACTGCACCAAGAGACCCAGTACTTC. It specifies CASGPSGLHQETQYF.